This T cell receptor beta chain was recorded in a study of beta chain features in type 1 diabetes. The study, taken as a whole, reports: There were fewer insertions and more deletions at the VDJ junctions of type 1 diabetes patients. A potential influence of HLA type upon TCRB rearrangement remained unresolved herein. Researchers report that Type 1 diabetes patients had moderately but significantly shorter TCRB CDR3s across all four CD4+ subsets.

This clone was found many times. Its antigen is not known. Since all of the isolated RNA was reverse transcribed, expressed TCRB transcripts were what got sequenced. Here immunoSEQ multiplex PCR was the method, and the copy in TCRdb shows in-frame clones only, minus some. This table holds 150,000 or so clones, about 8.3% found once. Germline CDR1 is SGHTA and CDR2 is FQGNSA. This CDR3 comprises 15 residues. The germline V and J ends were trimmed by 5 bases and 6 bases, with 16 bases remaining between them. There was one heparinised blood draw per donor, averaging roughly 100 mL. The specimen sequenced was central memory CD4+ T cells from blood. The chain couples TRBV7-2 to TRBJ2-2, with D perhaps matching TRBD2 (6 bases). This receptor was obtained from a young woman with type 1 diabetes. This CDR3 reads CASSRTIHGAGELFF. CDR3 sequence (DNA): TGTGCCAGCAGCAGGACTATCCACGGCGCCGGGGAGCTGTTTTTT.